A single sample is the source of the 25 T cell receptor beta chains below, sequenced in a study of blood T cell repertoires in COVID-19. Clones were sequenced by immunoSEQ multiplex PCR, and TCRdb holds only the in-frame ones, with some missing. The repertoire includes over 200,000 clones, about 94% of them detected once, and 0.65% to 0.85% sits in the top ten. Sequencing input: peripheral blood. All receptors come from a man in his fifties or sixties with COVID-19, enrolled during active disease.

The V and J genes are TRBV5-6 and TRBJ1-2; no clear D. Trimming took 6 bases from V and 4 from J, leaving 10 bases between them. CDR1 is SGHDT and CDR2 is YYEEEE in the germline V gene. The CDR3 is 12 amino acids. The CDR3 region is CASTAVGYGYTF. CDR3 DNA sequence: TGTGCCAGCACCGCGGTGGGCTATGGCTACACCTTC.

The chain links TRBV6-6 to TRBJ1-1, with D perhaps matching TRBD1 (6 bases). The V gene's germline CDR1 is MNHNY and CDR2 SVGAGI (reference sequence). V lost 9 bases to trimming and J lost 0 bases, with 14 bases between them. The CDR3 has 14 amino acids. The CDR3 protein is CASQPGAMNTEAFF. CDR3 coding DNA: TGTGCCAGTCAACCAGGGGCTATGAACACTGAAGCTTTCTTT.

DNA of the CDR3: TGCAGTGCTAGTCCAGGGACTGAAGCTTTCTTT. Translating it yields CSASPGTEAFF. V and J are TRBV20-1 and TRBJ1-1; tentative D call: TRBD1 (5 bases). Germline CDR1 DFQATT, CDR2 SNEGSKA (reference sequence). V lost 3 bases and J 5 bases, leaving 7 bases between the germline ends. CDR3 length equals 11 residues.

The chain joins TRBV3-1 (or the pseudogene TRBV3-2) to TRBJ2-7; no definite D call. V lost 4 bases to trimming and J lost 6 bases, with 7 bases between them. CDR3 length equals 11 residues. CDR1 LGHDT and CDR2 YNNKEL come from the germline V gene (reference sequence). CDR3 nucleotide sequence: TGTGCCAGCAGCCTTTATAGCGAGCAGTACTTC. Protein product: CASSLYSEQYF.

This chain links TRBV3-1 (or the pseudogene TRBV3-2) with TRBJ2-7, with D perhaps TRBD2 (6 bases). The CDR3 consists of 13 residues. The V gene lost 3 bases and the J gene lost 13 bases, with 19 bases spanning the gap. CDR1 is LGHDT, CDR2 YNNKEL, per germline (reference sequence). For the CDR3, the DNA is TGTGCCAGCAGCCAGGGGGGACTCTCCTTCCCTTACTTC. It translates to CASSQGGLSFPYF.

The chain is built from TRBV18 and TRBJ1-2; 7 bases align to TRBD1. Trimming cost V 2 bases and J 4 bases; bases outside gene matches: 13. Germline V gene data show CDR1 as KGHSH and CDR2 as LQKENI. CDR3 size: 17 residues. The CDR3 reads CASSPRSTGQISYGYTF. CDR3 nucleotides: TGTGCCAGCTCACCAAGATCGACAGGGCAGATTAGCTATGGCTACACCTTC.

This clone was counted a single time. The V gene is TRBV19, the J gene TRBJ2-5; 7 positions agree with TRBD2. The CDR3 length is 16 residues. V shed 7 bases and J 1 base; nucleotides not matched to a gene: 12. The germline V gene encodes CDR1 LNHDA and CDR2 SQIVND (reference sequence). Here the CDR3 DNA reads TGTGCCAGTACCAACCCCGGGGGGTTCGGCCAAGAGACCCAGTACTTC. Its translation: CASTNPGGFGQETQYF.

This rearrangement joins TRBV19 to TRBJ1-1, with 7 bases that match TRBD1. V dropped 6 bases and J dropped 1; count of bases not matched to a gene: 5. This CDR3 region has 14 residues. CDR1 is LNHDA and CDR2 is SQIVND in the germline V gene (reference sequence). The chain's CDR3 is CASRETGSNTEAFF. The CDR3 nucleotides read TGTGCCAGTAGAGAGACAGGGTCGAACACTGAAGCTTTCTTT. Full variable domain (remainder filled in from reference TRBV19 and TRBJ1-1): DGGITQSPKYLFRKEGQNVTLSCEQNLNHDAMYWYRQDPGQGLRLIYYSQIVNDFQKGDIAEGYSVSREKKESFPLTVTSAQKNPTAFYLCASRETGSNTEAFFGQGTRLTVV.

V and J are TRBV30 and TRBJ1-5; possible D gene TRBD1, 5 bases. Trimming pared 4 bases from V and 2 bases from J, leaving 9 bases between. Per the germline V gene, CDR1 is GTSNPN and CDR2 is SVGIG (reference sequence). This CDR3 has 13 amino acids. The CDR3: CAWTGGGNQPQHF. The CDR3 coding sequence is TGTGCCTGGACGGGGGGAGGCAATCAGCCCCAGCATTTT.

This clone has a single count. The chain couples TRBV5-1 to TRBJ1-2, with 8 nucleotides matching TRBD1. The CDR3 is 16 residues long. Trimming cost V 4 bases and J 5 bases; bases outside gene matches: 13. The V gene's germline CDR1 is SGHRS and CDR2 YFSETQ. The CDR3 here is CASSPGGAEVRYGYTF. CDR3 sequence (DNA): TGCGCCAGCAGCCCAGGGGGCGCAGAAGTTAGGTATGGCTACACCTTC.

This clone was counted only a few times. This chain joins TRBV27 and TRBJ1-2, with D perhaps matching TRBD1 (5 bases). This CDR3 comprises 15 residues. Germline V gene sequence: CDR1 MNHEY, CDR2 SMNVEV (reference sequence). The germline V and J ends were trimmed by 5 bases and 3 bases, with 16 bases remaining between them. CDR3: CASSPTGWGDYGYTF. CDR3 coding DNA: TGTGCCAGCAGTCCCACAGGATGGGGGGACTATGGCTACACCTTC.

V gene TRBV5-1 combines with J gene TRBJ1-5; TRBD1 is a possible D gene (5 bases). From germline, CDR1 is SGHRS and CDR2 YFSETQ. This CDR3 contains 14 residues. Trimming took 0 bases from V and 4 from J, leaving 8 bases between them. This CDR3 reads CASSLASGNQPQHF. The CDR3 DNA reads TGCGCCAGCAGCTTGGCGTCAGGGAATCAGCCCCAGCATTTT.

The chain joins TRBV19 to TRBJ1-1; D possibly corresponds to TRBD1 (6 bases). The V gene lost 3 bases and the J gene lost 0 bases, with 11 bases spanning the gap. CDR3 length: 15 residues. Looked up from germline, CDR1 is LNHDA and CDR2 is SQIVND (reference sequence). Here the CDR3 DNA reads TGTGCCAGTAGTATGGTGGGGGCGATGAACACTGAAGCTTTCTTT. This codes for CASSMVGAMNTEAFF.

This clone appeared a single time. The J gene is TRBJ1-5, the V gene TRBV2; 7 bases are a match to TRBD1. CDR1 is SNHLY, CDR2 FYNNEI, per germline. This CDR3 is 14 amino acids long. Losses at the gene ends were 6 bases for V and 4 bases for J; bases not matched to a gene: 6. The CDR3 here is CASRSYRGNQPQHF. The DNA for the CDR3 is TGTGCCAGCAGATCGTACAGGGGAAATCAGCCCCAGCATTTT.

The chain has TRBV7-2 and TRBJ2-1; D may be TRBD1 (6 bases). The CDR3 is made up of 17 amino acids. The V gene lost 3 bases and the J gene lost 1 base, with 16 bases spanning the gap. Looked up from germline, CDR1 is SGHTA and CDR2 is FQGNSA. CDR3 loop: CASSFRATGRSYNEQFF. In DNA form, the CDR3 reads TGTGCCAGCAGCTTTAGGGCAACAGGGAGATCCTACAATGAGCAGTTCTTC.

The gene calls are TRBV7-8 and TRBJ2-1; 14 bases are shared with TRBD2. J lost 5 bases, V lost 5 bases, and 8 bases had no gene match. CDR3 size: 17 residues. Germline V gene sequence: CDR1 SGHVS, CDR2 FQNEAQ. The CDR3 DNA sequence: TGTGCCAGCAGCGTTGGGACTAGCGGGAGTTACCACAATGAGCAGTTCTTC. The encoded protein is CASSVGTSGSYHNEQFF.

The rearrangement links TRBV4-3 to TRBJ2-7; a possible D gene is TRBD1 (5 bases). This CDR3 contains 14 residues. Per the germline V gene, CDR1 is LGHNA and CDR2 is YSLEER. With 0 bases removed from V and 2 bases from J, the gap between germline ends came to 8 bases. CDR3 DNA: TGCGCCAGCAGCCAAGATCAGGGTACCTACGAGCAGTACTTC. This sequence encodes CASSQDQGTYEQYF.

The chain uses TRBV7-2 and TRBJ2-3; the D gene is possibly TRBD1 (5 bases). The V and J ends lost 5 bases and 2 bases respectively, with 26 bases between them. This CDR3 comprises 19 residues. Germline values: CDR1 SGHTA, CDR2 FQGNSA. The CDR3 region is CASSNRPGPRRYSTDTQYF. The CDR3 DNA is TGTGCCAGCAGCAATAGGCCAGGGCCTCGGCGGTATTCCACAGATACGCAGTATTTT.

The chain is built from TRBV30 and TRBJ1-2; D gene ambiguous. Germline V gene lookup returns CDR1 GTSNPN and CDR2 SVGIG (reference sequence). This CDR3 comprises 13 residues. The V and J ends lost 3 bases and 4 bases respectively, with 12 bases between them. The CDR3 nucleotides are TGTGCCTGGAGCCTACACGGAGGCTATGGCTACACCTTC. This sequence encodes CAWSLHGGYGYTF.

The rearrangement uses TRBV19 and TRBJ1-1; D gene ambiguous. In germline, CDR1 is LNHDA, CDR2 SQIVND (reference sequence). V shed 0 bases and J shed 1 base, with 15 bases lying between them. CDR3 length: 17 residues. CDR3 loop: CASSIDQVRRENTEAFF. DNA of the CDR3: TGTGCCAGTAGTATAGACCAGGTCCGCCGCGAGAACACTGAAGCTTTCTTT.

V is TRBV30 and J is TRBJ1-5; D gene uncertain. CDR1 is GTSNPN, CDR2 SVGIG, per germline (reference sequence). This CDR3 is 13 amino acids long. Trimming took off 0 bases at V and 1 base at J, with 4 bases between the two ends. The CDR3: CAWSVQSNQPQHF. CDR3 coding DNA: TGTGCCTGGAGTGTACAGAGCAATCAGCCCCAGCATTTT.

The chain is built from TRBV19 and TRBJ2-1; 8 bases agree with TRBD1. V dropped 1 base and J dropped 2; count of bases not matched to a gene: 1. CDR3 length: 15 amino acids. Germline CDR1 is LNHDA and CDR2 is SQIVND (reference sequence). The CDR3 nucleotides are TGTGCCAGTAGTATAGGGGACAGGACCTACAATGAGCAGTTCTTC. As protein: CASSIGDRTYNEQFF.

Here the CDR3 DNA reads TGTGCCAGCAGCCAGGCTGGGGTAGACAGGGAAGTGGGCCAAGAGACCCAGTACTTC. It encodes CASSQAGVDREVGQETQYF. The V and J genes are TRBV3-1 (or the pseudogene TRBV3-2) and TRBJ2-5, with TRBD1 matching 7 bases. The CDR3 sequence is 19 residues long. V was clipped by 3 bases and J by 1 base; unmatched bases: 17. The germline CDR1 and CDR2 sequences are LGHDT and YNNKEL (reference sequence).

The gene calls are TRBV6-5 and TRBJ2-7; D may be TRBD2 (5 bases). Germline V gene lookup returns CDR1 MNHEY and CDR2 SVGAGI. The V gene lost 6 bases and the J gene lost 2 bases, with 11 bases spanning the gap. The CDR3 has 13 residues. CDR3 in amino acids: CASRAGQTYEQYF. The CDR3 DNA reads TGTGCCAGCAGGGCGGGTCAAACCTACGAGCAGTACTTC.

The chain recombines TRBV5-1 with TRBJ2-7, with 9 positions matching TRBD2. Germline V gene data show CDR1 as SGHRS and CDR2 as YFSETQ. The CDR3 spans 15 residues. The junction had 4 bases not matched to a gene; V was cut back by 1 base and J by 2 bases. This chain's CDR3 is CASSLIAGVTYEQYF. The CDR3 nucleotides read TGCGCCAGCAGCTTGATAGCGGGGGTCACCTACGAGCAGTACTTC.